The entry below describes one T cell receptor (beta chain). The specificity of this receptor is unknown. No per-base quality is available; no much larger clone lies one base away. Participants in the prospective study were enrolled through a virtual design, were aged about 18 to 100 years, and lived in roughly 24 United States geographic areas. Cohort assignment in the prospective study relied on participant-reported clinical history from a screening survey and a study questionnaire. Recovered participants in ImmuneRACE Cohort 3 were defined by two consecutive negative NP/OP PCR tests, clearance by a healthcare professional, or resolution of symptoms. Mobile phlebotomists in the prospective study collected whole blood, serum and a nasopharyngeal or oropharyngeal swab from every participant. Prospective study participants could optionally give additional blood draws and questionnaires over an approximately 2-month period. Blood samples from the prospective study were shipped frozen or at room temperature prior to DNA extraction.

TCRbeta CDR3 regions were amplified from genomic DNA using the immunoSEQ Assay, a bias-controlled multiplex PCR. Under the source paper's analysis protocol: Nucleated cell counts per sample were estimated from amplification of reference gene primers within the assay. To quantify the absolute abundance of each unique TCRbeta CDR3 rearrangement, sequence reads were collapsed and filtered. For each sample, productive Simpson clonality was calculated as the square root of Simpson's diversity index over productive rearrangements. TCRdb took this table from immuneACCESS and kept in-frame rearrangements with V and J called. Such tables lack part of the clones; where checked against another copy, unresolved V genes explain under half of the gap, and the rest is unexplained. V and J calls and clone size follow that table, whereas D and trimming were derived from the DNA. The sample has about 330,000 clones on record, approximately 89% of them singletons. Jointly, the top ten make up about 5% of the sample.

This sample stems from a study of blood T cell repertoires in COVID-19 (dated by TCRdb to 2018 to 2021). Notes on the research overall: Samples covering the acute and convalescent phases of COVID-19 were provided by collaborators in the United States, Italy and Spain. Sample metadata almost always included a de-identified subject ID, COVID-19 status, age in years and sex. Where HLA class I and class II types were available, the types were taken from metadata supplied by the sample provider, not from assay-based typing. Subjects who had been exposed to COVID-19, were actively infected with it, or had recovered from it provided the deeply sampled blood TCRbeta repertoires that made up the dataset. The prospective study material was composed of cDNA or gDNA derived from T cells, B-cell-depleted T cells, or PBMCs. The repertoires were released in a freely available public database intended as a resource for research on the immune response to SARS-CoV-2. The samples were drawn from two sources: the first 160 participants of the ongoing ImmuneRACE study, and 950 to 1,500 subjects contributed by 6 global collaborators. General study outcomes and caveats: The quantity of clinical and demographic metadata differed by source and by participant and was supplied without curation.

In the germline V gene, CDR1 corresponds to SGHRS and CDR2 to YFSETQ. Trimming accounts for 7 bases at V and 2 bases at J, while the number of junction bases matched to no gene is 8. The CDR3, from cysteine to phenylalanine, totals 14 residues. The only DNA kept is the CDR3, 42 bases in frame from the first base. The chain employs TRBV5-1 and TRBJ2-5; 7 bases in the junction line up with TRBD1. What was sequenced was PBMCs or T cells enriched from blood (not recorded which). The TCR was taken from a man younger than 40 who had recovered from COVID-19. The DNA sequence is TGCGCCAGCGGCCCGGGACAGCCTCAAGAGACCCAGTACTTC. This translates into CASGPGQPQETQYF.